The T cell receptor (beta chain) under discussion was sequenced for a study of blood T cell repertoires in COVID-19. V gave up 5 bases and J gave up 5 bases; unmatched junction bases: 7. Germline V lookup: CDR1 SEHNR, CDR2 FQNEAQ (reference sequence). This CDR3 comprises 14 residues. Here immunoSEQ multiplex PCR was the method, and the copy in TCRdb shows in-frame clones only, minus some. The repertoire holds approximately 150,000 clones, with more than 75% as singletons. Sample: peripheral blood. This TCR was sampled from a woman between 45 and 65 years old with acute or convalescent COVID-19. The V gene is TRBV7-9, the J gene TRBJ1-1; 8 bases line up with TRBD1. The CDR3 region is CASSGRQGKTEAFF. DNA for the CDR3: TGTGCCAGCAGCGGCCGACAGGGGAAGACTGAAGCTTTCTTT.